The clone carrying this TCR beta chain occurred once. The V gene's germline CDR1 is MGHRA and CDR2 YSYEKL. The CDR3 loop spans 15 amino acids. V gave up 5 bases and J gave up 10 bases; unmatched junction bases: 11. This entry belongs to a study of blood T cell repertoires in COVID-19. Overall study: The origin of the acute and convalescent COVID-19 samples was the United States, Italy and Spain.

Clones were read by immunoSEQ multiplex PCR, and TCRdb kept only the in-frame ones, dropping some. The sample lists roughly 50,000 clones, roughly 90% occurring once. Specimen: peripheral blood. The genes are TRBV4-1 and TRBJ2-2, with 9 bases aligning to TRBD2. The source of this sequence is a human donor in a cohort sampled during active COVID-19. The CDR3 loop is CASSSYGTSFEELFF. CDR3 nucleotide sequence: TGCGCCAGCAGCTCCTATGGGACTAGCTTTGAGGAGCTGTTTTTT.